A single sample gave rise to the 8 T cell receptor beta chains below, sequenced in a study of blood T cell repertoires in COVID-19. Sequenced by immunoSEQ multiplex PCR; TCRdb stores in-frame clones only, minus some. The sample consists of just over 650,000 clones, 85% to 90% of them appearing once. The sample taken for sequencing was peripheral blood. The receptors were gathered from a woman under 30 with acute or convalescent COVID-19.

The V call is TRBV18, the J call TRBJ1-6; weak D call: TRBD1 (5 bases). CDR1 is KGHSH and CDR2 is LQKENI in the germline V gene. V was shortened by 3 bases and J by 7 bases, with 13 bases between the two germline ends. This CDR3 has 15 residues. In DNA, the CDR3 is TGTGCCAGCTCACCCTTGCAGGGCGTGAATTCACCCCTCCACTTT. Amino acid sequence: CASSPLQGVNSPLHF.

The rearrangement links TRBV14 to TRBJ2-1, with 9 bases lining up with TRBD1. Germline V gene data show CDR1 as SGHDN and CDR2 as FVKESK. With 4 bases clipped from V and 15 bases from J, the junction kept 19 bases outside the gene matches. This CDR3 is 16 amino acids long. The CDR3 DNA follows: TGTGCCAGCAGCCGCCGGGACAGGGATGGGCAGCTCGGTTGGTTCTTC. Protein: CASSRRDRDGQLGWFF.

This chain joins TRBV2 and TRBJ1-2; D ambiguous. This CDR3 has 10 amino acids. The germline gives CDR1 SNHLY, CDR2 FYNNEI. V dropped 8 bases and J dropped 3 bases, with 4 bases sitting between them. The CDR3: CASVDYGYTF. The CDR3 DNA sequence: TGTGCCAGCGTCGACTATGGCTACACCTTC.

The chain links TRBV7-8 to TRBJ1-6; D is unclear. CDR3 length: 14 residues. Germline-derived CDR1 and CDR2 are SGHVS and FQNEAQ. The ends were cut back, 5 bases at V and 4 bases at J, with 9 bases in the middle. In nucleotides, the CDR3 is TGTGCCAGCAGCCGTGACGGGTATAATTCACCCCTCCACTTT. It encodes CASSRDGYNSPLHF.

The genes are TRBV6-5 and TRBJ1-4; perhaps TRBD1 as D (5 bases). The CDR3 totals 16 residues. Germline CDR1 is MNHEY and CDR2 is SVGAGI. Trimming took 4 bases from V and 8 from J, leaving 20 bases between them. This chain's CDR3 is CASSFLSGVAGEKLFF. CDR3 coding DNA: TGTGCCAGCAGTTTCCTAAGTGGCGTGGCAGGGGAAAAACTGTTTTTT.

The J gene is TRBJ2-7, the V gene TRBV5-6; tentative D call: TRBD2 (6 bases). V lost 2 bases and J lost 0, with 21 bases in between. The CDR3 loop spans 18 amino acids. Per the germline V gene, CDR1 is SGHDT and CDR2 is YYEEEE. The CDR3, as DNA: TGTGCCAGCAGCTTCAATATCCTCTGGGACTCTTCCTCCTACGAGCAGTACTTC. It is translated as CASSFNILWDSSSYEQYF.

The V and J genes are TRBV14 and TRBJ1-6; D remains ambiguous. CDR1 is SGHDN, CDR2 FVKESK, per germline. This CDR3 comprises 18 residues. The V end lost 1 base, the J end lost 1 base, and 14 bases lay between the germline ends. The DNA of the CDR3 is TGTGCCAGCAGCCAAGGTGGTCCCCGAGGGTCCTATAATTCACCCCTCCACTTT. It yields the protein CASSQGGPRGSYNSPLHF. The whole variable domain, remainder taken from reference TRBV14 and TRBJ1-6, is EAGVTQFPSHSVIEKGQTVTLRCDPISGHDNLYWYRRVMGKEIKFLLHFVKESKQDESGMPNNRFLAERTGGTYSTLKVQPAELEDSGVYFCASSQGGPRGSYNSPLHFGNGTRLTVT.

The rearrangement links TRBV29-1 to TRBJ1-3, with 7 bases fitting TRBD1. The CDR3 extends over 14 amino acids. The V and J ends lost 6 bases and 4 bases, in that order; junction bases with no gene match: 9. CDR1 is SQVTM and CDR2 is ANQGSEA in the germline V gene. DNA of the CDR3: TGCAGCGTCGGTCCGGGACAGCGAGGAAACACCATATATTTT. Translated, it gives CSVGPGQRGNTIYF.